The sequence of this T cell receptor (beta chain) was determined in a study of T cells in Graves' hyperthyroidism and ophthalmopathy. Findings and caveats of the study: Most clonotypes that expanded in the thyroid above 0.001 also showed up in blood.

In its sample, this clonotype was seen many times. The antigen is undetermined. This CDR3 has 16 residues. Per germline, CDR1 MNHNS and CDR2 SASEGT. J lost 3 bases, V lost 5 bases, and 10 bases had no gene match. Patients having uncontrolled infection, another autoimmune disease, pregnancy or lactation were not included. Diagnosis rested on symptoms, serum thyroxine and TRAb, thyroid ultrasound, and orbital computed tomography. Using RNA transcripts as the source, TCR beta CDR3 regions were amplified. HTBI primers were used for first-round RT-PCR of the TCR CDR3. TCRdb passed the multiplex PCR reads through MiXCR, listing each CDR3 protein once. The data contain around 530,000 distinct CDR3 sequences, 17% of them singletons.

Source material: blood. The receptor was isolated from a woman in her late teens or twenties with Graves' ophthalmopathy. The chain is built from TRBV6-1 and TRBJ2-5; 9 bases are shared with TRBD2. The CDR3 spells CASSFLPGGREETQYF. The DNA of the CDR3 is TGTGCCAGCAGTTTCCTCCCAGGCGGGAGGGAAGAGACCCAGTACTTC.